A selection of T cell receptor beta chains follows, all from one sample in a study of CD8 T cells in Susac syndrome. TCRdb used MiXCR to reprocess the immunoSEQ multiplex PCR reads, holding one entry per CDR3 protein. This sample has approximately 160,000 distinct CDR3 sequences, with roughly 93% found just once. Source material: CD4+ T cells from PBMCs. These TCRs come from a human donor in good health. Both conserved end residues are part of each CDR3. Each record gives: D gene, clone size, J gene, V gene, CDR3 DNA, CDR3 protein. A D gene is named only where the DNA matches it firmly. The size of a clone is reported for some rows only, either as once, few or many, or as a class for expanded clones.

NA NA TRBJ1-1 TRBV29-1 TGCAGCTTTAAGACCGGGAGCAACACTGAAGCTTTCTTT CSFKTGSNTEAFF
TRBD1 NA TRBJ1-2 TRBV20-1 TGCAGTGCTAGCCCAGGGACAGACTATGGCTACACCTTC CSASPGTDYGYTF
NA NA TRBJ1-2 TRBV12-3/TRBV12-4 TGTGCCAGCAGGCTCGAGGCTGTCACCTTC CASRLEAVTF
NA NA TRBJ2-5 TRBV2 TGTGCCAGCAGTGTAAGGGAGACCCAGTACTTC CASSVRETQYF
NA NA TRBJ1-2 TRBV7-8 TGTGCCAGCAGCTTGGGGGAGATGGGCTATGGCTACACCTTC CASSLGEMGYGYTF
TRBD1 NA TRBJ1-6 TRBV28 TGTGCCAGCACCCCGGACAGGCTTAATTCACCCCTCCACTTT CASTPDRLNSPLHF
NA NA TRBJ2-3 TRBV9 TGTGCCAGCAGCCCTTCTCCTTTCACAGATACGCAGTATTTT CASSPSPFTDTQYF
TRBD1 NA TRBJ1-1 TRBV7-8 TGTGCCAGCAGCTTACCGCCGGGACAGGGAAACACTGAAGCTTTCTTT CASSLPPGQGNTEAFF
NA NA TRBJ2-3 TRBV5-1 TGCGCCAGCAGCTTAACTAGCAGCACAGATACGCAGTATTTT CASSLTSSTDTQYF
NA once TRBJ2-3 TRBV5-4 TGTGCCAGCAGCCCGAGCAGCGGGAGCACAGATACGCAGTATTTT CASSPSSGSTDTQYF
NA NA TRBJ2-7 TRBV10-3 TGTGCCATCAATGGGGACGGAACCTACGAGCAGTACTTC CAINGDGTYEQYF
NA NA TRBJ2-5 TRBV9 TGTGCCAGCAGCGTAGGTCATCAAGAGACCCAGTACTTC CASSVGHQETQYF
TRBD1 NA TRBJ2-5 TRBV15 TGTGCCACCAGCAGGAGACAGGGGGGTGGAGAGACCCAGTACTTC CATSRRQGGGETQYF
NA NA TRBJ1-1 TRBV12-3/TRBV12-4 TGTGCCAGCAGTATAAGACAGATGAACACTGAAGCTTTCTTT CASSIRQMNTEAFF
NA NA TRBJ1-2 TRBV6-1 TGTGCCAGCAGTGACGGCGAGGGCCACACCTTC CASSDGEGHTF
NA NA TRBJ1-1 TRBV4-2 TGTGCCAGCAGCCACCCCTGGGACGGCCGGGGGGGGACTGAAGCTTTCTTT CASSHPWDGRGGTEAFF
NA NA TRBJ2-7 TRBV29-1 TGCAGCGGAGGACAGCTCCGCGAGCAGTACTTC CSGGQLREQYF
TRBD1 NA TRBJ1-2 TRBV6-5 TGTGCCAGCAGTTACCGCGGGACAGGGGGCCCTCCTAGAGGCTACACCTTC CASSYRGTGGPPRGYTF
TRBD2 NA TRBJ2-3 TRBV12-3/TRBV12-4 TGTGCCAGCAGTTTTTTGGCTAGCGGGGATTCTAGCACAGATACGCAGTATTTT CASSFLASGDSSTDTQYF
NA NA TRBJ2-3 TRBV6-5 TGTGCCAGCCTATCGGACGCACCTTATACGCAGTATTTT CASLSDAPYTQYF
NA NA TRBJ2-1 TRBV20-1 TGCAGTGCTAAGGTGTGGAATGAGCAGTTCTTC CSAKVWNEQFF
NA NA TRBJ2-3 TRBV29-1 TGCAGCGTTGATGTGGGAGTTGCAGATACGCAGTATTTT CSVDVGVADTQYF
NA few TRBJ1-2 TRBV10-3 TGTGCCATCAGTGGAACTAACTATGGCTACACCTTC CAISGTNYGYTF
NA NA TRBJ2-1 TRBV5-1 TGCGCCAGCAGCCGTCCAGGGGATGAGCAGTTCTTC CASSRPGDEQFF
TRBD2 NA TRBJ2-7 TRBV5-1 TGCGCCAGCAGCTGGGCGGGAGTCTCCTACGAGCAGTACTTC CASSWAGVSYEQYF
NA NA TRBJ1-6 TRBV27 TGTGCCAGCAGTTATTCAGGGCGCTCCTATAATTCACCCCTCCACTTT CASSYSGRSYNSPLHF
TRBD2 NA TRBJ2-3 TRBV10-3 TGTGCCATCAGCCGCACTAGCGGGGGGGCTGATACGCAGTATTTT CAISRTSGGADTQYF
NA NA TRBJ2-7 TRBV19 TGTGCCAGTAGTCCCCGGGACAAACCATACGAGCAGTACTTC CASSPRDKPYEQYF
TRBD1 NA TRBJ2-3 TRBV4-2 TGTGCCAGCAGCCATAAGGGGGCCAGGGCAGATACGCAGTATTTT CASSHKGARADTQYF
TRBD2 NA TRBJ2-1 TRBV20-1 TGCAGTGCCACTAGCAGTCTAGCGGGGGCTAATGAGCAGTTCTTC CSATSSLAGANEQFF